The 12 T cell receptor beta chains below come from one sample, sequenced in a study of monozygotic twins with inflammatory bowel disease. From the 5' RACE reads, TCRdb lists one entry per CDR3 protein and no DNA. The sample data list about 380,000 distinct CDR3 sequences. The sequenced sample was blood. Receptors originate from a human donor with ulcerative colitis or Crohn's disease, or a healthy co-twin of an affected twin (not recorded which).

This chain connects TRBV28 to TRBJ2-7; TCRdb's D call, TRBD2, is unchecked because there is no DNA. Germline V gene lookup returns CDR1 MDHEN and CDR2 SYDVKM. This CDR3 contains 12 residues. This CDR3 reads CASSSSRYEQYF.

V and J are TRBV4-3 and TRBJ2-7; the D call from TCRdb, TRBD1, cannot be confirmed without DNA. The germline CDR1 and CDR2 sequences are LGHNA and YSLEER. The CDR3 is made up of 15 amino acids. This CDR3 reads CASSQGQGASYEQYF.

J is TRBJ1-4 and V is TRBV20-1. Germline V gives CDR1 DFQATT, CDR2 SNEGSKA (reference sequence). CDR3 size: 13 residues. CDR3 amino acids: CSASQDPNEKLFF.

The gene calls are TRBV7-3 and TRBJ2-2. The CDR3 is 16 amino acids. The V gene's germline CDR1 is SGHTA and CDR2 FQGTGA. The CDR3 reads CASSLIRTTNTGELFF.

The chain links TRBV3-1 to TRBJ2-2; TCRdb lists TRBD1, though no DNA is available to test this call. The germline V gene has CDR1 LGHDT and CDR2 YNNKEL (reference sequence). The CDR3 is 14 residues long. CDR3 protein: CASSLSRAVGELFF.

The chain is built from TRBV19 and TRBJ2-7; lacking DNA, the TRBD1 call made by TCRdb goes unchecked. The CDR3 contains 16 residues. CDR1 and CDR2 from the germline V gene are LNHDA and SQIVND (reference sequence). CDR3 protein: CASSPRTGISSYEQYF.

The V gene is TRBV9, the J gene TRBJ2-3. The CDR3 runs 15 residues. Germline V gives CDR1 SGDLS, CDR2 YYNGEE. The chain's CDR3 is CASSGLATSTDTQYF.

The V and J genes are TRBV27 and TRBJ1-2; the D call from TCRdb, TRBD1, cannot be confirmed without DNA. Germline loops: CDR1 MNHEY, CDR2 SMNVEV (reference sequence). CDR3 size: 13 residues. The CDR3 reads CASSEQGTHGYTF.

The chain couples TRBV7-3 to TRBJ2-2; TCRdb designates TRBD2, a call that cannot be tested without DNA. CDR1 is SGHTA and CDR2 is FQGTGA in the germline V gene. The length of the CDR3 is 16 residues. The CDR3 sequence is CASSLMGLRNTGELFF.

The chain combines TRBV24-1 with TRBJ1-1; absent DNA, TCRdb's TRBD1 call cannot be checked. Germline assignment: CDR1 KGHDR and CDR2 SFDVKD. The CDR3 covers 16 residues. Here the CDR3 reads CATRSWDRGRGAEAFF.

V gene TRBV5-1 combines with J gene TRBJ2-7; TCRdb's assignment of TRBD1 cannot be checked, as there is no DNA. The CDR3 consists of 15 residues. Germline V CDR1 and CDR2: SGHRS, YFSETQ. The CDR3 loop is CASSLAGAEMYEQYF.

The rearrangement uses TRBV5-5 and TRBJ1-2; TCRdb selects TRBD1, and the lack of DNA leaves this call unchecked. Germline V gives CDR1 SGHKS, CDR2 YYEKEE (reference sequence). This CDR3 is built from 14 residues. This CDR3 reads CASTTTGIGYGYTF.